The T cell receptor beta chain under discussion was sequenced for a study of OX40 agonist ivuxolimab in advanced cancers. Regarding the research as a whole: Ivuxolimab, which targeted the costimulatory receptor OX40 (CD134), was an agonistic, fully human IgG2 monoclonal antibody. Partial responses occurred in three dose-escalation patients: two with cutaneous melanoma and one with hepatocellular carcinoma. The point of sequencing TCRbeta in the periphery was to test whether ivuxolimab changed TCR sequence diversity and drove clonal T-cell expansion. The paper covers the monotherapy dose-escalation part of the phase I ivuxolimab trial, which included N of about 56 patients. Prior anti-PD-1, anti-PD-L1 or anti-CTLA-4 therapy was permitted, and 40% to 50% of dose-escalation patients had received checkpoint inhibitors. A male proportion of roughly 80% and a mean age of about 60 years, ranging from roughly 23 to 85, were recorded for the dose-escalation cohort. Intravenous ivuxolimab was administered to patients every 2 weeks at six dose levels: 0.01, 0.1, 0.3, 1.5, 3 and 10 mg/kg. Among the roughly 54 dose-escalation patients, 19 had hepatocellular carcinoma, 15 melanoma, 9 renal cell carcinoma and 9 head and neck cancer. Broad study findings and their caveats: After ivuxolimab, expanded clones were on average more numerous among CD8+ T cells than among CD4+ T cells. At doses from 0.1 to 3.0 mg/kg, clonal expansion was seen in both CD4+ and CD8+ blood T cells between baseline and week 6. In the 0.1-3.0 mg/kg groups, partial responders were among the patients with the lowest normalized peripheral clonal expansion, particularly in CD8+ T cells. The antigen specificity of the peripheral T cells that underwent clonal expansion was not determined. Low levels of normalized T-cell clonal expansion were also shown by some nonresponding patients.

As for this clone: The target of this receptor is not known. Qualities for individual bases were not recorded, and no much larger clone is one base off.

Genomic DNA was isolated from the sorted cells so that the TCRbeta CDR3 region could be sequenced. The immunoSEQ Assay was used to sequence the TCRbeta CDR3 regions. In TCRdb, the immuneACCESS table is reduced to in-frame sequences with V and J assigned. These tables do not hold every clone; where another copy was compared, an unresolved V gene accounts for under half, and the others remain unexplained. This sample holds approximately 87,000 clones; roughly 90% were observed only once. Around 3.5% of the sample rests with the top ten. The trial excluded patients who had a history of autoimmune disease or were on systemic immunosuppression. Peripheral blood for TCR sequencing was collected from all dose cohorts at baseline, on cycle 4 day 1, and on cycle 7 day 1. The samples were drawn from a first-in-human, open-label, multicenter phase I dose-escalation trial of ivuxolimab. The trial enrolled adults with locally advanced or metastatic head and neck squamous cell, hepatocellular, melanoma or renal cell carcinoma. Before TCR sequencing, CD4+ T cells and CD8+ T cells were sorted from peripheral blood as separate populations.

V is clipped by 1 base and J by 3 bases, and the sequence between their germline boundaries is 13 bases long. The germline V gene specifies MDHEN as CDR1 and SYDVKM as CDR2. The CDR3 covers 16 residues, taking in both the cysteine and the phenylalanine. CDR3 DNA is the only sequence kept; it has 48 bases, read in frame from the first base. The sequence is built from TRBV28 and TRBJ1-3, with no confidently assigned D gene. This specimen consisted of CD4+ or CD8+ T cells sorted from blood, obtained in a trial of the OX40 agonist ivuxolimab. The receptor's source is an adult with an advanced solid tumor such as melanoma, head and neck, liver or kidney cancer. The sequence in DNA is TGTGCCAGCAGTTTATTTGGCCGGGGAGGTGGAAACACCATATATTTT. Its amino acids are CASSLFGRGGGNTIYF.